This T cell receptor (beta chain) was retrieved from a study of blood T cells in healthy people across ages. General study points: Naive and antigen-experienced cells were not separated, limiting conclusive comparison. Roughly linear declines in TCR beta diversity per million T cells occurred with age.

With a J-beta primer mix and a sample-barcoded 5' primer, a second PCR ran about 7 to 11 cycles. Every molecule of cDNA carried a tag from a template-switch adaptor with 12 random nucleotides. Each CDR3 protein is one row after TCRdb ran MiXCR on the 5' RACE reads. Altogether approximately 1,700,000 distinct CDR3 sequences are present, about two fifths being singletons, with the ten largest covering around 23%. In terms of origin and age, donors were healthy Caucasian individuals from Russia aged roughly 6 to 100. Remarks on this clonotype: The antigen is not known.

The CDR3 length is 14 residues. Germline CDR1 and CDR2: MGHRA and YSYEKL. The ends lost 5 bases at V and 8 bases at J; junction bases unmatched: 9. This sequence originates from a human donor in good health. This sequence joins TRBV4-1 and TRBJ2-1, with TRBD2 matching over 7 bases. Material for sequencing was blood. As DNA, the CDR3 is TGCGCCAGCAGCTCCCGGACTAGTCCGGATGAGCAGTTCTTC. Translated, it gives CASSSRTSPDEQFF.